The 29 T cell receptor beta chains in this list originate from one sample, sequenced in a study of response to subunit inactivated influenza vaccine. A single record per CDR3 protein comes from TCRdb applying MiXCR to the RT-PCR reads. Here the sample spans roughly 630,000 distinct CDR3 sequences, about 14% being singletons. The sample was PBMCs from blood, taken 14 days before vaccination. The receptors here all came from a middle-aged man who received an inactivated influenza vaccine.

V and J are TRBV7-2 and TRBJ2-7; tentatively, D is TRBD1 (6 bases). There are 14 residues in the CDR3. Trimming removed 5 bases from V and 6 bases from J, with 17 bases in between. CDR1 and CDR2 from the germline V gene are SGHTA and FQGNSA. The CDR3 nucleotides are TGTGCCAGCAGCCACCGGACAGCCGTGGGCGAGCAGTACTTC. This codes for CASSHRTAVGEQYF.

The chain links TRBV29-1 to TRBJ2-7; 12 bases line up with TRBD1. The junction had 6 bases not matched to a gene; V was cut back by 6 bases and J by 6 bases. The CDR3 consists of 13 residues. Germline V gene data show CDR1 as SQVTM and CDR2 as ANQGSEA. The CDR3, as DNA: TGCAGCGTGCCAGGGACAGGGGGCAGCGAGCAGTACTTC. Its protein product is CSVPGTGGSEQYF.

In nucleotides, the CDR3 is TGTGCCAGCAGGACGGGCGCGTCTGGTGGCTACACCTTC. Amino acids: CASRTGASGGYTF. This sequence joins TRBV12-3 or TRBV12-4 and TRBJ1-2; no definite D call. V was shortened by 6 bases and J by 7 bases, with 15 bases between the two germline ends. The CDR3 is 13 amino acids.

The V and J genes are TRBV12-3 or TRBV12-4 and TRBJ1-2, with 7 nucleotides matching TRBD1. CDR3 length: 15 amino acids. V lost 3 bases to trimming and J lost 4 bases; unmatched junction nucleotides: 8. In DNA form, the CDR3 reads TGTGCCAGCAGTTTCGACTTGGGACAGAGCTATGGCTACACCTTC. Protein product: CASSFDLGQSYGYTF.

This clonotype was picked up a small number of times. This chain joins TRBV6-1 and TRBJ1-1; maybe TRBD1 (5 bases). The CDR3 extends over 14 amino acids. In germline, CDR1 is MNHNS, CDR2 SASEGT. Trimming pared 8 bases from V and 0 bases from J, leaving 13 bases between. The CDR3 DNA reads TGTGCCAGCGCAGATGGGGGATTGAACACTGAAGCTTTCTTT. It translates to CASADGGLNTEAFF.

In regard to this clonotype: The CDR3 does not end in the conserved phenylalanine or tryptophan, so this is likely a read error. The rearrangement links TRBV5-1 to TRBJ1-4; D is unclear. Germline CDR1 and CDR2: SGHRS and YFSETQ. The V end lost 4 bases, the J end lost 0 bases, and 10 bases lay between the germline ends. The CDR3 is 15 residues long. Written as DNA, the CDR3 is TGCGCCAGCAGCCCACCGGGGACAACTAATGAAAAACTGTTTTAT. Its protein is CASSPPGTTNEKLFY.

The chain couples TRBV4-1 to TRBJ2-1; D is uncertain. Germline CDR1 MGHRA, CDR2 YSYEKL. Trimming took 0 bases from V and 12 from J, leaving 12 bases between them. CDR3 length: 13 residues. The CDR3 coding sequence is TGCGCCAGCAGCCAAGATCGGGTAATTGCGCAGTTCTTC. Translation gives CASSQDRVIAQFF.

This clonotype has a handful of counts. This sequence joins TRBV2 and TRBJ2-7; TRBD1 is a possible D gene (6 bases). This CDR3 is 13 amino acids long. Between the trimmed V and J ends, which lost 6 bases and 5 bases, there was a span of 14 bases. CDR1 and CDR2 (germline): SNHLY, FYNNEI. The CDR3 is CASSWTVIDEQYF. The CDR3 DNA follows: TGTGCCAGCAGCTGGACAGTTATTGACGAGCAGTACTTC.

The V gene is TRBV5-5, the J gene TRBJ1-2, with a tentative D call TRBD1 (6 bases). The CDR3 consists of 15 residues. With 4 bases removed from V and 0 bases from J, the gap between germline ends came to 13 bases. From germline, CDR1 is SGHKS and CDR2 YYEKEE (reference sequence). The CDR3 sequence: CASSQGTFPNYGYTF. The CDR3 region has the DNA TGTGCCAGCAGCCAGGGGACATTCCCTAACTATGGCTACACCTTC.

The chain links TRBV4-3 to TRBJ2-5; possible D gene TRBD2, 6 bases. V lost 2 bases and J 5 bases, leaving 18 bases between the germline ends. The CDR3 loop spans 16 amino acids. CDR1 is LGHNA, CDR2 YSLEER, per germline. CDR3 sequence reads: CASSQQTTGGGETQYF. The CDR3, as DNA: TGCGCCAGCAGCCAACAAACCACCGGGGGTGGGGAGACCCAGTACTTC.

This clonotype was seen many times. At one end, the junction sequence differs from germline, possibly due to a read error. The chain links TRBV7-7 to TRBJ2-1, with D tentatively TRBD2 (6 bases). The CDR3 is made up of 13 amino acids. The germline CDR1 and CDR2 sequences are SSHAT and FNYEAQ (reference sequence). The CDR3 coding sequence is TGTGCTAGCAGCTTAGATGGAGGGACTGAGCAGTTCTTC. Encoded protein: CASSLDGGTEQFF.

This clonotype has ten or more counts. The chain has TRBV29-1 and TRBJ2-3; TRBD1 might be the D (6 bases). V was pared by 3 bases and J by 4 bases, with 14 bases between. The CDR3 loop spans 14 amino acids. In germline, CDR1 is SQVTM, CDR2 ANQGSEA. In nucleotides, the CDR3 is TGCAGCGTTGAGGCCAGGGGATTGTCAGATACGCAGTATTTT. Translating gives CSVEARGLSDTQYF.

This clonotype was counted only a few times. The rearrangement links TRBV20-1 to TRBJ1-1, with D tentatively TRBD1 (5 bases). CDR1 DFQATT and CDR2 SNEGSKA come from the germline V gene (reference sequence). The CDR3 spans 15 residues. V dropped 1 base and J dropped 3 bases, with 15 bases sitting between them. In DNA, the CDR3 is TGCAGTGCTAGAGGGCCCGGGGGAGGAGACACTGAAGCTTTCTTT. Its translation is CSARGPGGGDTEAFF.

There are a few counts of this clonotype. V gene TRBV7-2 combines with J gene TRBJ2-7, with 9 bases fitting TRBD2. The CDR3 is made up of 17 amino acids. The ends lost 3 bases at V and 0 bases at J; junction bases unmatched: 9. Germline CDR1 SGHTA, CDR2 FQGNSA. CDR3 nucleotides: TGTGCCAGCAGCTTTCGGTTAGCGGGGGAAAACTCCTACGAGCAGTACTTC. Protein sequence: CASSFRLAGENSYEQYF.

This clonotype was counted at least ten times. This chain's CDR3 is CSARAPGTGNTEAFF. As DNA, the CDR3 is TGCAGTGCTAGAGCACCCGGGACAGGTAACACTGAAGCTTTCTTT. The chain employs TRBV20-1 and TRBJ1-1; 8 positions agree with TRBD1. Germline V lookup: CDR1 DFQATT, CDR2 SNEGSKA (reference sequence). V shed 1 base, J shed 2 bases, and the junction held 6 bases outside the gene matches. CDR3 size: 15 residues.

The genes are TRBV20-1 and TRBJ1-1, with D tentatively TRBD1 (5 bases). V dropped 3 bases and J dropped 7 bases, with 12 bases sitting between them. CDR3 length: 12 residues. Germline V lookup: CDR1 DFQATT, CDR2 SNEGSKA (reference sequence). The CDR3 coding sequence is TGCAGTGCTAGTAACGGGGGGGATGAAGCTTTCTTT. Translated, it gives CSASNGGDEAFF.

The chain couples TRBV4-2 to TRBJ1-6, with D maybe TRBD1 (5 bases). CDR3 size: 15 residues. V lost 1 base to trimming and J lost 5 bases, with 9 bases between them. Germline values: CDR1 LGHNA, CDR2 YNFKEQ. The CDR3: CASSQGAQDNSPLHF. Here the CDR3 DNA reads TGTGCCAGCAGCCAAGGGGCACAGGATAATTCACCCCTCCACTTT.

This clonotype was counted between two and nine times. The chain uses TRBV6-1 and TRBJ1-6; tentatively, D is TRBD1 (6 bases). In germline, CDR1 is MNHNS, CDR2 SASEGT. The CDR3 consists of 18 residues. V lost 2 bases to trimming and J lost 4 bases, with 18 bases between them. In DNA, the CDR3 is TGTGCCAGCAGTGAACGAAGGGCAGGGGAAAGGTATAATTCACCCCTCCACTTT. This gives the protein CASSERRAGERYNSPLHF.

In this sample, this clonotype turned up many times. The gene calls are TRBV12-3 or TRBV12-4 and TRBJ1-1; no firm D call. CDR3 length: 13 amino acids. Trimming stripped 2 bases from V and 4 bases from J, with 8 bases between. The CDR3 region is CASSLSRATEAFF. For the CDR3, the DNA is TGTGCCAGCAGTTTATCGAGAGCCACTGAAGCTTTCTTT.

This clonotype showed up many times. This chain connects TRBV11-2 to TRBJ2-5, with D perhaps TRBD1 (6 bases). V lost 5 bases and J lost 7, with 17 bases in between. The CDR3 loop spans 14 amino acids. Germline V gene sequence: CDR1 SGHAT, CDR2 FQNNGV. CDR3 sequence reads: CASSRDILGGTQYF. CDR3 bases: TGTGCCAGCAGCCGGGACATCCTTGGGGGGACCCAGTACTTC. The variable domain in full, completed from reference TRBV11-2 and TRBJ2-5, reads EAGVAQSPRYKIIEKRQSVAFWCNPISGHATLYWYQQILGQGPKLLIQFQNNGVVDDSQLPKDRFSAERLKGVDSTLKIQPAKLEDSAVYLCASSRDILGGTQYFGPGTRLLVL.

The chain recombines TRBV11-2 with TRBJ2-7; D is possibly TRBD1 or TRBD2 (5 bases each). Deletions cut 5 bases from V and 1 base from J, with 9 bases between. CDR1 SGHAT and CDR2 FQNNGV come from the germline V gene. This CDR3 spans 13 amino acids. The CDR3 loop is CASSQGPSYEQYF. The CDR3 DNA reads as TGTGCCAGCAGCCAGGGACCATCCTACGAGCAGTACTTC.

The CDR3 DNA sequence: TGTGCCAGCAGCGTAGGGGGCGGAACGAACACCGGGGAGCTGTTTTTT. Translation: CASSVGGGTNTGELFF. V usage is TRBV9 and J usage is TRBJ2-2; D possibly corresponds to TRBD1 (5 bases). Germline lookup yields CDR1 SGDLS and CDR2 YYNGEE. V was pared by 0 bases and J by 0 bases, with 9 bases between. The CDR3 totals 16 residues.

This chain connects TRBV7-2 to TRBJ1-5; a possible D gene is TRBD1 (6 bases). The germline CDR1 and CDR2 sequences are SGHTA and FQGNSA. The CDR3 contains 15 residues. V was cut by 1 base and J by 5 bases, with 12 bases left in between. CDR3 loop: CASSLGGGTYQPQHF. The CDR3 DNA sequence: TGTGCCAGCAGCTTAGGTGGGGGGACATATCAGCCCCAGCATTTT.

The chain couples TRBV4-3 to TRBJ1-4, with 9 nucleotides matching TRBD1. J gave up 7 bases and V 0 bases, and 12 bases lay outside the gene matches. The CDR3 length is 18 residues. The germline gives CDR1 LGHNA, CDR2 YSLEER. The CDR3 region has the DNA TGCGCCAGCAGCCAAGATTTGTCGGTTTGGACAGGGGCTGAAAAACTGTTTTTT. Its translation: CASSQDLSVWTGAEKLFF.

V gene TRBV29-1 combines with J gene TRBJ2-1; D possibly uses TRBD1 or TRBD2 (5 bases each). CDR3 length: 17 residues. Trimming cost V 2 bases and J 0 bases, with 17 bases left between them. Per germline, CDR1 SQVTM and CDR2 ANQGSEA. CDR3 nucleotides: TGCAGCGTTGAATTTCGGGGCGGAGATAGCTCCTACAATGAGCAGTTCTTC. Translation gives CSVEFRGGDSSYNEQFF.

This clonotype has just a few counts. The chain employs TRBV19 and TRBJ2-1; the match to TRBD2 covers 8 bases. J gave up 0 bases and V 0 bases, and 7 bases lay outside the gene matches. The length of the CDR3 is 18 residues. CDR1 is LNHDA, CDR2 SQIVND, per germline (reference sequence). The CDR3 bases are TGTGCCAGTAGTATAGAATTAGCGGGATGGAGCTCCTACAATGAGCAGTTCTTC. This gives the protein CASSIELAGWSSYNEQFF.

This clonotype was detected only once. This chain joins TRBV11-3 and TRBJ2-5, with 7 positions matching TRBD2. V lost 1 base to trimming and J lost 5 bases; unmatched junction nucleotides: 7. Germline V gene sequence: CDR1 SGHNT, CDR2 YENEEA. The length of the CDR3 is 15 residues. CDR3 loop: CASSLGSAGAETQYF. Written as DNA, the CDR3 is TGTGCCAGCAGCTTAGGGAGCGCGGGAGCGGAGACCCAGTACTTC.

This sequence joins TRBV10-3 and TRBJ2-1; 7 bases map to TRBD2. The CDR3 has 13 amino acids. V shed 4 bases and J 8 bases; nucleotides not matched to a gene: 5. The germline CDR1 and CDR2 sequences are ENHRY and SYGVKD. CDR3 region: CAISAPTSYEQFF. CDR3 DNA: TGTGCCATCAGTGCCCCGACTAGCTATGAGCAGTTCTTC.

The count of this clonotype is one. The chain couples TRBV18 to TRBJ2-3; 9 bases are a match to TRBD2. Per the germline V gene, CDR1 is KGHSH and CDR2 is LQKENI. The CDR3 spans 16 residues. J lost 2 bases, V lost 0 bases, and 3 bases had no gene match. Here the CDR3 DNA reads TGTGCCAGCTCACCACCGCTAGCGGGATTCACAGATACGCAGTATTTT. This translates into CASSPPLAGFTDTQYF. The complete variable domain, with remaining parts taken from reference TRBV18 and TRBJ2-3, reads NAGVMQNPRHLVRRRGQEARLRCSPMKGHSHVYWYRQLPEEGLKFMVYLQKENIIDESGMPKERFSAEFPKEGPSILRIQQVVRGDSAAYFCASSPPLAGFTDTQYFGPGTRLTVL.